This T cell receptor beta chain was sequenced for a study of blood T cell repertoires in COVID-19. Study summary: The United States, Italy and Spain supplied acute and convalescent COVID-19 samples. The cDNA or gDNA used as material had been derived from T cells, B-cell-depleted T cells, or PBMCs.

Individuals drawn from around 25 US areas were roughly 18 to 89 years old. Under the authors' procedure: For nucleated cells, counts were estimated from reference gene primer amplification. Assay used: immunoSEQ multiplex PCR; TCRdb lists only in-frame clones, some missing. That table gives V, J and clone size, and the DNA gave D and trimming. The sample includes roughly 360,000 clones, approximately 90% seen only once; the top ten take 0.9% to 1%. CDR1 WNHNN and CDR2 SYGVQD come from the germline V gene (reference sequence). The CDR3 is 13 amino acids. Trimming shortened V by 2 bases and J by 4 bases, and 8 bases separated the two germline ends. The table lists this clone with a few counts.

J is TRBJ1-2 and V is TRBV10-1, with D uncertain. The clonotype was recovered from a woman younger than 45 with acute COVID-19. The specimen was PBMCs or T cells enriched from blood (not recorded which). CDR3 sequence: CASSEGVTYGYTF. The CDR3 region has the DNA TGCGCCAGCAGTGAGGGAGTGACCTATGGCTACACCTTC.